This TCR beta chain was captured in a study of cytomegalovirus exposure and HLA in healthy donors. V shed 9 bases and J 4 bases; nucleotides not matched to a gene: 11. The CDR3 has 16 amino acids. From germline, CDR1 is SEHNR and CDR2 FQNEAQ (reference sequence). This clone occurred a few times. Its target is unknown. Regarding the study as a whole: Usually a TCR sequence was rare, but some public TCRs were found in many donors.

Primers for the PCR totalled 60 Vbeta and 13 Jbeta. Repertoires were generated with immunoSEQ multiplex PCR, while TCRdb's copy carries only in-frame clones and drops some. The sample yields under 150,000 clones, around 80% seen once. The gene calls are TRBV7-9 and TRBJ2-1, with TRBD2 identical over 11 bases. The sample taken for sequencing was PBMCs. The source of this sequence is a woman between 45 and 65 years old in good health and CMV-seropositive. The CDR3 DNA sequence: TGTGCCAGTAAATCGCTAGCGGGGGGCCTATACAATGAGCAGTTCTTC. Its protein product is CASKSLAGGLYNEQFF. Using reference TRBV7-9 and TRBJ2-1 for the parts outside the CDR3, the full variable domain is DTGVSQNPRHKITKRGQNVTFRCDPISEHNRLYWYRQTLGQGPEFLTYFQNEAQLEKSRLLSDRFSAERPKGSFSTLEIQRTEQGDSAMYLCASKSLAGGLYNEQFFGPGTRLTVL.